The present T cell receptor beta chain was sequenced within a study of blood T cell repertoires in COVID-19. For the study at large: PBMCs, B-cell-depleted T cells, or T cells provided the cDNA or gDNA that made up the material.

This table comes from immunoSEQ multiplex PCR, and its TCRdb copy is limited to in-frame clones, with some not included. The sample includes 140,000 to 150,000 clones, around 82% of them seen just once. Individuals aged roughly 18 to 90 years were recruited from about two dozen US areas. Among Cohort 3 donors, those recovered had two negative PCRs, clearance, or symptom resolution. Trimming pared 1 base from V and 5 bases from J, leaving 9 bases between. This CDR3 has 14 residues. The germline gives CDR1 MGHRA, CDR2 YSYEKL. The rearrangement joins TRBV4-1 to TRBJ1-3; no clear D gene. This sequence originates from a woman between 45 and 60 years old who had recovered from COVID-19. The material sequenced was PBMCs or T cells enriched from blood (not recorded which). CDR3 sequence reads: CASSQAAGRNTIYF. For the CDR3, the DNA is TGCGCCAGCAGCCAAGCCGCGGGTAGAAACACCATATATTTT.